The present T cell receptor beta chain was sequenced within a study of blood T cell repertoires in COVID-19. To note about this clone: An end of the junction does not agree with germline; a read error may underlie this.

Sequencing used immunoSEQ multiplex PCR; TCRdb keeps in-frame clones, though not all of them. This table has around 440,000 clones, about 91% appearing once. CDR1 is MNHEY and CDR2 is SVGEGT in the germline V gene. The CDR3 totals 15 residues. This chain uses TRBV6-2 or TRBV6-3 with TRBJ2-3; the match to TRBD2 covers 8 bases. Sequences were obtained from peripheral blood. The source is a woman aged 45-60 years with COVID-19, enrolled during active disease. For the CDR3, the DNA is TGTGCCGGCAGCCTAGCGGGTTGGGGCACAGATACGCAGTATTTT. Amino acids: CAGSLAGWGTDTQYF.